This entry is about one T cell receptor (beta chain). The data derive from a study of blood T cell repertoires in COVID-19. The CDR3 runs to 15 residues. Germline-derived CDR1 and CDR2 are GTSNPN and SVGIG (reference sequence). The V end was cut by 1 base, the J end by 2 bases, with 12 bases between. A Seattle source enrolled patients during active infection and followed them longitudinally. Authors' data handling: Estimated nucleated cell counts came from reference gene primer amplification. Clones were read by immunoSEQ multiplex PCR, and TCRdb kept only the in-frame ones, dropping some. V, J and clone size reflect that table, while D and trimming were determined from the DNA. In the table there are some 500,000 clones, less than 90% of which are singletons.

Input material: peripheral blood. This receptor was identified in a woman aged 45-65 years with COVID-19, enrolled during active disease. The chain has TRBV30 and TRBJ1-3; D perhaps matches TRBD1 (6 bases). The CDR3, as DNA: TGTGCCTGGAGTGAGGGGGACGAGGCTGGAAACACCATATATTTT. This sequence encodes CAWSEGDEAGNTIYF.